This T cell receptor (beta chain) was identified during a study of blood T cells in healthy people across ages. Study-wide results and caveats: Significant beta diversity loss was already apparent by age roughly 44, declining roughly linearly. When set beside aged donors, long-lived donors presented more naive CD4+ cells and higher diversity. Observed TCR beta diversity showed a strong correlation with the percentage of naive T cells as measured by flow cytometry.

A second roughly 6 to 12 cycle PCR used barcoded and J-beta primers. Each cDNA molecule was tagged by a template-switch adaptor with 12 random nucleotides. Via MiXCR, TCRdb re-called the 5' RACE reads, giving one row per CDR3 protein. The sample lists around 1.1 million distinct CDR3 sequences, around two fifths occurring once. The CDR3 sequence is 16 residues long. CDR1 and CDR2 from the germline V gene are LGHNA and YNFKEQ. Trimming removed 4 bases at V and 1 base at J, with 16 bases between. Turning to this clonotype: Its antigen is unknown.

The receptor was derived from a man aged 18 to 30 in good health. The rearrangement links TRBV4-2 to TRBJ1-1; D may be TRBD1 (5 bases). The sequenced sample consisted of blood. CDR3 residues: CASSLEGRTRNTEAFF. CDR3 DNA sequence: TGTGCCAGCAGCCTAGAGGGACGGACGAGGAACACTGAAGCTTTCTTT.